This TCR beta chain was obtained from a study of blood T cell repertoires in COVID-19. Overall study context: Acute and convalescent COVID-19 samples came from the United States, Italy and Spain. T cells, B-cell-depleted T cells, or PBMCs provided the cDNA or gDNA that served as material.

CDR1 and CDR2 from the germline V gene are SGHAT and FQDESV (reference sequence). Between the trimmed V and J ends, which lost 3 bases and 3 bases, there was a span of 9 bases. This CDR3 region has 15 residues. Original processing methods: Amplifying reference gene primers gave estimates of nucleated cell counts. The protocol was immunoSEQ multiplex PCR, while the TCRdb copy is restricted to in-frame clones and leaves out a portion. The V and J calls and clone size were taken over from that table, and D and trimming were inferred from the DNA. The data contain around 250,000 clones, 75% to 90% of them singletons.

This receptor was identified in a woman aged 40 to 50 who had recovered from COVID-19. The specimen sequenced was peripheral blood. The rearrangement links TRBV11-1 to TRBJ2-6; D is possibly TRBD1 (5 bases). CDR3 region: CASSLGPIGANVLTF. Written as DNA, the CDR3 is TGTGCCAGCAGCTTGGGGCCCATTGGGGCCAACGTCCTGACTTTC.